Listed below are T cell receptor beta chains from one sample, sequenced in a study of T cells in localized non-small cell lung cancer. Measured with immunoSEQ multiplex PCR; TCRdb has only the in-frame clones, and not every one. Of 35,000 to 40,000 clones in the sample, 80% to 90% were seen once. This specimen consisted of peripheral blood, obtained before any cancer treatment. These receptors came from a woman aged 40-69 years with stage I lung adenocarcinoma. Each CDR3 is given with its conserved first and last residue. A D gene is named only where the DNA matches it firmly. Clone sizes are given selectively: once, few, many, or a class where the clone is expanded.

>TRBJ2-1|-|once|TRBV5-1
CASSLALYNEQFF
TGCGCCAGCAGCTTGGCCCTATACAATGAGCAGTTCTTC
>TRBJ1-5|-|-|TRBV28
CASSYPHNQPQHF
TGTGCCAGCAGTTACCCTCACAATCAGCCCCAGCATTTT
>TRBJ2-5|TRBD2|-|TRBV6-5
CASSRLAGGETQYF
TGTGCCAGCAGTCGACTAGCGGGAGGGGAGACCCAGTACTTC
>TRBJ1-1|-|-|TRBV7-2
CASSFLQGTTEAFF
TGTGCCAGCAGCTTTTTACAGGGAACCACTGAAGCTTTCTTT
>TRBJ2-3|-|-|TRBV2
CASRGIYAAVSTDTQYF
TGTGCCAGCAGGGGGATCTATGCGGCGGTTAGCACAGATACGCAGTATTTT
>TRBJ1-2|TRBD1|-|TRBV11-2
CASSLQGAAGGYTF
TGTGCCAGCAGCTTACAGGGGGCGGCAGGCGGCTACACCTTC
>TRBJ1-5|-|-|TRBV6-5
CASEETVFQPQHF
TGTGCCAGCGAAGAGACAGTATTTCAGCCCCAGCATTTT
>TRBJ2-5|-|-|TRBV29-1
CSVEDWTGPQEETQYF
TGCAGCGTTGAAGACTGGACCGGCCCCCAAGAGGAGACCCAGTACTTC
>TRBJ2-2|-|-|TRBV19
CASSIGRGNTGELFF
TGTGCCAGTAGTATCGGTCGGGGGAACACCGGGGAGCTGTTTTTT
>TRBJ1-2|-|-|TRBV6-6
CASSYSSADGYTF
TGTGCCAGCAGTTACTCGTCCGCGGACGGCTACACCTTC
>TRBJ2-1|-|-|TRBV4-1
CASSQGILRGNEQFF
TGCGCCAGCAGCCAAGGAATCCTCAGGGGAAATGAGCAGTTCTTC
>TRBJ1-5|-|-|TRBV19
CASSTRALWGVGDYSNQPQHF
TGTGCCAGTAGTACCCGAGCTCTGTGGGGCGTGGGAGATTATAGCAATCAGCCCCAGCATTTT
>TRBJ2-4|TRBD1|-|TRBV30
CAWRRTGGENIQYF
TGTGCCTGGAGACGGACAGGGGGCGAAAACATTCAGTACTTC
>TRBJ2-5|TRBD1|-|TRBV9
CASSAPGTGFSGTQYF
TGTGCCAGCAGCGCGCCCGGGACAGGGTTTTCGGGGACCCAGTACTTC
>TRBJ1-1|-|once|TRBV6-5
CASSYYTWDTEAFF
TGTGCCAGCAGTTACTACACCTGGGACACTGAAGCTTTCTTT
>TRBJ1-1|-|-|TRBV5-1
CASSLGVSTEAFF
TGCGCCAGCAGCTTGGGGGTTAGCACTGAAGCTTTCTTT
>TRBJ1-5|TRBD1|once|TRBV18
CASSPSAQGVGEQPQHF
TGTGCCAGCTCACCTTCCGCTCAGGGGGTAGGGGAACAGCCCCAGCATTTT
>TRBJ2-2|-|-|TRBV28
CASSLDLRRGTGELFF
TGTGCCAGCAGTTTAGACTTGCGCCGGGGAACCGGGGAGCTGTTTTTT
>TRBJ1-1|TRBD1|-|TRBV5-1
CASSLVPGGNTEAFF
TGCGCCAGCAGCTTGGTTCCAGGGGGAAACACTGAAGCTTTCTTT
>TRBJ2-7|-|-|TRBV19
CASSTADFVGEQYF
TGTGCCAGTAGTACGGCGGACTTTGTCGGTGAGCAGTACTTC
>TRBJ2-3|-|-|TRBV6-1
CASSHEEGDTQYF
TGTGCCAGCAGCCACGAGGAGGGAGATACGCAGTATTTT
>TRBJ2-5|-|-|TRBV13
CASTSRRETQYF
TGTGCCAGCACGTCGAGGCGAGAGACCCAGTACTTC
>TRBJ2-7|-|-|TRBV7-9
CASSSTSDGISYYEQYF
TGTGCCAGCAGTAGCACGTCAGACGGGATCTCTTATTACGAGCAGTACTTC